This T cell receptor beta chain was identified during a study of siplizumab effects on memory and regulatory T cells. This CDR3 has 12 residues. Trimming shortened V by 0 bases and J by 6 bases, and 6 bases separated the two germline ends. Germline CDR1 reads SGHDT; CDR2 reads YYEEEE. A note on this clone: No antigen is known for it.

Some clones are missing from TCRdb's copy, which holds only in-frame ones; the method was immunoSEQ multiplex PCR. Seen here are approximately 94,000 clones, more than 95% observed once, and the top ten hold around 0.03%. Researchers sequenced unstimulated naive, memory, effector memory and TEMRA subsets in a few donor pairs. Points from the study as a whole: Naive T cells, seemingly more diverse than memory cells, seemed major alloresponse contributors. Roughly 75-95% of dividing CD4+ or CD8+ clones were without an attributable naive or memory phenotype. There were only a minor fraction of alloreactive clones that mapped to unstimulated subsets.

The genes are TRBV5-6 and TRBJ1-2; D is unresolved. This clonotype originated in a human donor in good health. Sequencing input: naive CD4+ T cells sorted from blood. The CDR3 sequence is CASSLGPNGYTF. CDR3 DNA: TGTGCCAGCAGCTTGGGGCCTAATGGCTACACCTTC.